The present T cell receptor (beta chain) was sequenced within a study of T-cell memory formation after mild COVID-19. Study background: Most TCR clusters belonged to a single donor.

A remark on this clonotype: The antigen is undetermined.

Study-level findings and limits: CD4+ bias marked clones expanding day 15 to 37, unlike balanced contracting clones. CD4+ contracting clones were mainly CM and EM; CD8+ ones, EMRA. Certain responding clones were present in pre-infection memory, suggesting participation of cross-reactive memory.

TCRdb used MiXCR to reprocess the 5' RACE reads, holding one entry per CDR3 protein. Counted here are hundreds of thousands of distinct CDR3 sequences, approximately 14% occurring once; the ten biggest clones make up 20% to 25%. The V and J ends lost 6 bases and 6 bases, in that order; junction bases with no gene match: 10. This CDR3 has 15 residues. In germline, CDR1 is KGHSH, CDR2 LQKENI. The chain couples TRBV18 to TRBJ1-5, with 8 bases identical to TRBD1. The sequence was collected from a man aged 18 to 35 who had mild COVID-19 (a few samples of this study predate the infection). Cell type and time point are not known. Sequences were obtained from PBMCs or a T cell subset sorted from them (not recorded which). The CDR3: CASSPGQGGGQPQHF. CDR3 DNA: TGTGCCAGCTCCCCCGGACAGGGAGGGGGTCAGCCCCAGCATTTT.